This is a list of T cell receptor beta chains from one sample in a study of blood T cell repertoires in COVID-19. The table came from immunoSEQ multiplex PCR; TCRdb's copy has only in-frame clones and leaves some out. Seen here are 50,000 to 75,000 clones, around 77% observed once, and the top ten hold less than 25%. The sample comprised peripheral blood. The receptors derive from an elderly man with active or convalescent COVID-19. Each CDR3 is given with its conserved first and last residue. Fields, in order: D gene, V gene, clone size, J gene, CDR3 DNA, CDR3 protein. The D gene is left open where the match is weak. Only part of the rows carry a size: once, few, many, or a class if the clone is expanded.

D: TRBD2
V: TRBV11-3
size: -
J: TRBJ2-1
DNA: TGTGCCAGCAGCCCTAGCGGGGGTACCTACAATGAGCAGTTCTTC
CDR3: CASSPSGGTYNEQFF

D: TRBD2
V: TRBV24-1
size: once
J: TRBJ2-5
DNA: TGTGCCACCAGTGATGCTAGCGGGAGACCTCACCAAGAGACCCAGTACTTC
CDR3: CATSDASGRPHQETQYF

D: -
V: TRBV7-8
size: once
J: TRBJ1-5
DNA: TGTGCCAGCAGCTTAGAGGGGTACAGGTCCAATCAGCCCCAGCATTTT
CDR3: CASSLEGYRSNQPQHF

D: -
V: TRBV3-1/TRBV3-2
size: -
J: TRBJ1-1
DNA: TGTGCCAGCAGCCCCCGAGCATTGAACACTGAAGCTTTCTTT
CDR3: CASSPRALNTEAFF

D: -
V: TRBV2
size: -
J: TRBJ1-1
DNA: TGTGCCAGCACCCCGACAGGGAACACTGAAGCTTTCTTT
CDR3: CASTPTGNTEAFF

D: TRBD1
V: TRBV19
size: -
J: TRBJ1-2
DNA: TGTGCCAGTAGTATTCCTACAGGGGGTCGATTTGGCTACACCTTC
CDR3: CASSIPTGGRFGYTF

D: -
V: TRBV19
size: -
J: TRBJ2-3
DNA: TGTGCCAGTAGTATCATCGGTGGAGGCACAGATACGCAGTATTTT
CDR3: CASSIIGGGTDTQYF

D: TRBD2
V: TRBV3-1/TRBV3-2
size: -
J: TRBJ2-3
DNA: TGTGCCAGCCTAGCGGGGAACACAGATACGCAGTATTTT
CDR3: CASLAGNTDTQYF

D: TRBD1
V: TRBV18
size: -
J: TRBJ1-6
DNA: TGTGCCAGCTCGCCCTCGGGACAGGGAAATTCACCCCTCCACTTT
CDR3: CASSPSGQGNSPLHF

D: TRBD2
V: TRBV18
size: -
J: TRBJ2-1
DNA: TGTGCCAGCTCACTGGGGCGGCTGCGGACTAGCGGAGACAATGAGCAGTTCTTC
CDR3: CASSLGRLRTSGDNEQFF

D: TRBD2
V: TRBV23-1
size: -
J: TRBJ2-2
DNA: TGCGCCAGCAGACCGAGCGGGGCGAACACCGGGGAGCTGTTTTTT
CDR3: CASRPSGANTGELFF

D: TRBD1
V: TRBV13
size: few
J: TRBJ1-4
DNA: TGTGCCAGCAGCCCTAGGGACAGGGAATTACTTAATGAAAAACTGTTTTTT
CDR3: CASSPRDRELLNEKLFF

D: TRBD2
V: TRBV7-3
size: -
J: TRBJ2-2
DNA: TGTGCCAGCAGCTCATATAGCGGGAGAAGGATCACCGGGGAGCTGTTTTTT
CDR3: CASSSYSGRRITGELFF

D: -
V: TRBV5-4
size: many
J: TRBJ1-1
DNA: TGTGCCAGCAGCCCTACGGGTCTTGTGGGGAACACTGAAGCTTTCTTT
CDR3: CASSPTGLVGNTEAFF

D: TRBD2
V: TRBV5-4
size: -
J: TRBJ2-7
DNA: TGTGCCAGCAGCACCGGGACTAGCCACTTCTACGAGCAGTACTTC
CDR3: CASSTGTSHFYEQYF

D: TRBD1
V: TRBV29-1
size: -
J: TRBJ1-4
DNA: TGCAGCGTTCCCCGGGACAGGGGGCGGGAAAAACTGTTTTTT
CDR3: CSVPRDRGREKLFF

D: -
V: TRBV28
size: many
J: TRBJ2-7
DNA: TGTGCCAGCAGTTTGGAGAAAGCGTCCAAGAAGGCCGAGCAGTACTTC
CDR3: CASSLEKASKKAEQYF

D: -
V: TRBV6-5
size: once
J: TRBJ2-7
DNA: TGTGCCAGCAGCCGGACTGGACTTTACGAGCAGTACTTC
CDR3: CASSRTGLYEQYF

D: TRBD2
V: TRBV5-8
size: -
J: TRBJ2-3
DNA: TGTGCCAGCAGCTTGGCCACTAGCGGGGGGGCCGCGGATACGCAGTATTTT
CDR3: CASSLATSGGAADTQYF

D: TRBD1
V: TRBV27
size: few
J: TRBJ2-2
DNA: TGTGCCACCAGGACAGGGGCGAACACCGGGGAGCTGTTTTTT
CDR3: CATRTGANTGELFF

D: -
V: TRBV20-1
size: -
J: TRBJ2-7
DNA: TGCAGTGCCTACTCATACGAGCAGTACTTC
CDR3: CSAYSYEQYF

D: TRBD1
V: TRBV9
size: once
J: TRBJ2-1
DNA: TGTGCCAGCAGCGCCAGGACAGGGGAATACAATGAGCAGTTCTTC
CDR3: CASSARTGEYNEQFF

D: -
V: TRBV27
size: -
J: TRBJ1-4
DNA: TGTGCCAGCAGTCACCAAGGACAGTGGGTTAATGAAAAACTGTTTTTT
CDR3: CASSHQGQWVNEKLFF

D: -
V: TRBV19
size: -
J: TRBJ1-2
DNA: TGTGCCAGTAGTAGTCTCGGGGGATATGGCTACACCTTC
CDR3: CASSSLGGYGYTF

D: -
V: TRBV9
size: once
J: TRBJ2-3
DNA: TGTGCCAGCAGCGTAAGCGAAGATACGCAGTATTTT
CDR3: CASSVSEDTQYF

D: -
V: TRBV19
size: -
J: TRBJ1-5
DNA: TGTGCCACTAAGGACAGAAGCTATAGCAATCAGCCCCAGCATTTT
CDR3: CATKDRSYSNQPQHF